The 5 T cell receptor beta chains given below trace back to one sample, sequenced in a study of response to subunit inactivated influenza vaccine. One entry per CDR3 protein results from TCRdb running MiXCR on the RT-PCR reads. The data contain just over 300,000 distinct CDR3 sequences, around 20% of them singletons. The specimen was PBMCs from blood, collected 21 months after vaccination. The source of these receptors is a man aged 45-69 years who received an inactivated influenza vaccine.

This chain joins TRBV4-3 and TRBJ1-2; TRBD1 might be the D (5 bases). Trimming cost V 0 bases and J 4 bases, with 12 bases left between them. The CDR3 consists of 15 residues. CDR1 is LGHNA and CDR2 is YSLEER in the germline V gene. CDR3 bases: TGCGCCAGCAGCCAAGATTCCGGGGCCAGCTATGGCTACACCTTC. Protein sequence: CASSQDSGASYGYTF.

This clonotype was seen a handful of times. The chain joins TRBV7-8 to TRBJ2-5, with a weak D call TRBD1 (6 bases). V was clipped by 5 bases and J by 1 base, with 14 bases between them. Germline V lookup: CDR1 SGHVS, CDR2 FQNEAQ. The CDR3 runs to 15 residues. The chain's CDR3 is CASSVSRDIQETQYF. DNA of the CDR3: TGTGCCAGCAGCGTTAGCCGGGACATCCAAGAGACCCAGTACTTC.

There are a few counts of this clonotype. The V call is TRBV9, the J call TRBJ2-2, with 14 bases matching TRBD2. The CDR3 totals 16 residues. Trimming at V came to 4 bases and at J to 8 bases, leaving 7 bases not matched to a gene. Germline CDR1 is SGDLS and CDR2 is YYNGEE. DNA for the CDR3: TGTGCCAGCAGCCCCCTGACTAGCGGGAGGGAGGGGGAGCTGTTTTTT. Amino acid sequence: CASSPLTSGREGELFF. The full variable domain, in which reference TRBV9 and TRBJ2-2 provide the parts outside the CDR3, is DSGVTQTPKHLITATGQRVTLRCSPRSGDLSVYWYQQSLDQGLQFLIQYYNGEERAKGNILERFSAQQFPDLHSELNLSSLELGDSALYFCASSPLTSGREGELFFGEGSRLTVL.

This chain links TRBV20-1 with TRBJ2-7; D is undetermined. Germline V lookup: CDR1 DFQATT, CDR2 SNEGSKA (reference sequence). V shed 4 bases and J shed 5 bases, with 6 bases lying between them. There are 10 residues in the CDR3. CDR3 residues: CSATFHEQYF. The CDR3, as DNA: TGCAGTGCTACATTCCACGAGCAGTACTTC.

The V gene is TRBV7-9, the J gene TRBJ2-1; no clear D. Germline assignment: CDR1 SEHNR and CDR2 FQNEAQ (reference sequence). The CDR3 contains 12 residues. The V and J ends lost 0 bases and 10 bases respectively, with 7 bases between them. The CDR3 DNA is TGTGCCAGCAGCTTAGCAGGCCCGGAGCAGTTCTTC. Translating it yields CASSLAGPEQFF. The whole variable domain, remainder taken from reference TRBV7-9 and TRBJ2-1, is DTGVSQNPRHKITKRGQNVTFRCDPISEHNRLYWYRQTLGQGPEFLTYFQNEAQLEKSRLLSDRFSAERPKGSFSTLEIQRTEQGDSAMYLCASSLAGPEQFFGPGTRLTVL.